Below, one TCR beta chain is given with its context. This entry comes from a study of CXCR3-negative and CXCR3-positive naive CD8 T cells. The CDR3 spans 14 residues. CDR1 and CDR2 from the germline V gene are KGHDR and SFDVKD. TRB cDNA was prepared as libraries by UMI-labeled 5' RACE. TCRdb reprocessed the 5' RACE reads and reports one entry per CDR3 protein, with no DNA. The data include 100,000 to 150,000 distinct CDR3 sequences; the top ten clones carry 0.29%. The source of this sequence is a human donor in good health. Some clones in this sample may be carry-over from other donors' samples. The chain uses TRBV24-1 and TRBJ2-3; the D gene TCRdb calls, TRBD1, cannot be checked with no DNA. The sequenced sample was naive CXCR3- CD8+ T cells from blood. Subset reported: CD45RO-CCR7+CD27+CD95- naive CD8+ T cells lacking CXCR3 (TNR3-). The CDR3 sequence is CATSDSGTLNTQYF.